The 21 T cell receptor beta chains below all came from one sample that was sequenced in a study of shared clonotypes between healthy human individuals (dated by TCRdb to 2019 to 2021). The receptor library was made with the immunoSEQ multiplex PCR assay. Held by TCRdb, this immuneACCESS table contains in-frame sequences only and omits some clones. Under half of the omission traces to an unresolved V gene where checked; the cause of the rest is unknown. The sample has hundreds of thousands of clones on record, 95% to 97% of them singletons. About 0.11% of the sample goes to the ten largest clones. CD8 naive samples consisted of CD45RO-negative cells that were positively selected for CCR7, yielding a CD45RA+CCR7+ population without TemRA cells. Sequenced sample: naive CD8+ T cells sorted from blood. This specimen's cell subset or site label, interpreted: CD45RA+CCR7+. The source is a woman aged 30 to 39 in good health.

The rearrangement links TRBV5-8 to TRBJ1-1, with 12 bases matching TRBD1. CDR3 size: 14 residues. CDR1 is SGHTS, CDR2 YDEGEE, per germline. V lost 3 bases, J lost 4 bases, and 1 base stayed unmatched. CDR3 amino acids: CASSWGQGATEAFF. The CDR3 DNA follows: TGTGCCAGCAGCTGGGGACAGGGGGCCACTGAAGCTTTCTTT.

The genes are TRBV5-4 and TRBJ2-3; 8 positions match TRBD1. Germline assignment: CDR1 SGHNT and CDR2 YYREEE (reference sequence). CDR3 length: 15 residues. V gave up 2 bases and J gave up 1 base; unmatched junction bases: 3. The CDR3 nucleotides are TGTGCCAGCAGCTTCGGGACAGGTGGCACAGATACGCAGTATTTT. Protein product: CASSFGTGGTDTQYF.

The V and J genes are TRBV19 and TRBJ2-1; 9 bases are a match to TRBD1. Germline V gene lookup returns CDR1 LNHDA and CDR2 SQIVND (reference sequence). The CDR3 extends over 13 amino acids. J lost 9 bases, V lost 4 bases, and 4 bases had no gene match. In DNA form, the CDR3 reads TGTGCCAGTAGTAGGGACAGGGTATTTGAGCAGTTCTTC. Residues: CASSRDRVFEQFF.

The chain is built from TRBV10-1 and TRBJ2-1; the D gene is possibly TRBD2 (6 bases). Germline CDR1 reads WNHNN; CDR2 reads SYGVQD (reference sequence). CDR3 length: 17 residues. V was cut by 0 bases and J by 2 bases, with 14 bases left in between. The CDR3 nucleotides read TGCGCCAGCAGTGAGTCCCCTTGGAGGGCCGCCTACAATGAGCAGTTCTTC. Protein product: CASSESPWRAAYNEQFF.

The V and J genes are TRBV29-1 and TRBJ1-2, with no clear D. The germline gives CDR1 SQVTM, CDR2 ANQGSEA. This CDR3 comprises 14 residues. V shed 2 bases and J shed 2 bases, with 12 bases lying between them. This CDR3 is CSVEIVNTNYGYTF. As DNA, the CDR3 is TGCAGCGTTGAAATAGTAAACACCAACTATGGCTACACCTTC.

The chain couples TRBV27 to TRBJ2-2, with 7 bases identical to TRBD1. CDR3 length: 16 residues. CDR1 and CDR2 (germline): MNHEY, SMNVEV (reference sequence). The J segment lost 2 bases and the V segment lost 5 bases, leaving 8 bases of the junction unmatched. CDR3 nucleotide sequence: TGTGCCAGCAGTCCGTGGGACAGAGAAAACACCGGGGAGCTGTTTTTT. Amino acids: CASSPWDRENTGELFF.

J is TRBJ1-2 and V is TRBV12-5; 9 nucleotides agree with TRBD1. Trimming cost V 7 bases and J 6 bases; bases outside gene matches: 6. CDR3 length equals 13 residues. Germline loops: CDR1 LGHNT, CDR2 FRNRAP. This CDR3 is CASAEQGADGYTF. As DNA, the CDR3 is TGTGCTAGTGCCGAACAGGGGGCGGATGGCTACACCTTC.

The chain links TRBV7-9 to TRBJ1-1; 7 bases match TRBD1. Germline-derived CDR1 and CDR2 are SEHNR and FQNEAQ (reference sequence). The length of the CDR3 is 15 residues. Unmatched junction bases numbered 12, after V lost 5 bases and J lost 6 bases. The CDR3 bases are TGTGCCAGCAGCCGGCCTGACAGGGAGGCCGCTGAAGCTTTCTTT. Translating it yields CASSRPDREAAEAFF.

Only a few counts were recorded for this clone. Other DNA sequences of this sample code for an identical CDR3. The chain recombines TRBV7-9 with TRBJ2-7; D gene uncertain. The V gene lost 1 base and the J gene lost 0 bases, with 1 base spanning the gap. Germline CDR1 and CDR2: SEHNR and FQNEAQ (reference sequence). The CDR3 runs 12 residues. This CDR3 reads CASSLVSYEQYF. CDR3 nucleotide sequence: TGTGCCAGCAGCTTAGTCTCCTACGAGCAGTACTTC.

CDR3 DNA: TGCAGCGGACCCATAGTAGCAGCTTACGAGCAGTACTTC. This translates into CSGPIVAAYEQYF. The chain has TRBV29-1 and TRBJ2-7; D unresolved. CDR1 and CDR2 (germline): SQVTM, ANQGSEA. V was pared by 7 bases and J by 4 bases, with 17 bases between. The CDR3 consists of 13 residues.

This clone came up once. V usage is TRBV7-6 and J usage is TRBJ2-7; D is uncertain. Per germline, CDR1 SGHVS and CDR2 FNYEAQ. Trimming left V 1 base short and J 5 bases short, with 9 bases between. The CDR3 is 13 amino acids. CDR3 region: CASSLGLADEQYF. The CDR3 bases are TGTGCCAGCAGCTTAGGTCTGGCAGACGAGCAGTACTTC.

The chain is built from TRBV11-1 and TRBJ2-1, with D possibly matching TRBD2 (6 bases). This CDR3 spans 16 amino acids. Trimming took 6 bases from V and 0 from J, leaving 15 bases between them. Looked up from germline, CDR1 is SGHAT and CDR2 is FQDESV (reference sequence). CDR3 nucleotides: TGTGCCAGCAGTCAGGTCCGGGGGAGCTCCTACAATGAGCAGTTCTTC. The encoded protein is CASSQVRGSSYNEQFF.

The CDR3 DNA is TGTGCCAGCCGGGGACAGGGAGCACGAAATCAGCCCCAGCATTTT. Its protein is CASRGQGARNQPQHF. The V call is TRBV28, the J call TRBJ1-5; 9 bases line up with TRBD1. Germline values: CDR1 MDHEN, CDR2 SYDVKM. CDR3 length: 15 residues. V was clipped by 8 bases and J by 4 bases; unmatched bases: 9.

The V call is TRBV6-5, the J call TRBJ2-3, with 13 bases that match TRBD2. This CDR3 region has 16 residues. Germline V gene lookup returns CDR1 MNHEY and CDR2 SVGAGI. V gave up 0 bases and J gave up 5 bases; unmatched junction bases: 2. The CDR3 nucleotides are TGTGCCAGCAGTTACTCGACTAGCGGGAGGAGAGATACGCAGTATTTT. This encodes CASSYSTSGRRDTQYF.

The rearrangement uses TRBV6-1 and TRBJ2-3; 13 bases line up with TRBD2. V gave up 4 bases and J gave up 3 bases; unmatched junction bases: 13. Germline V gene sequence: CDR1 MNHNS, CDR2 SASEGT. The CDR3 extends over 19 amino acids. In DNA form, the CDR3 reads TGTGCCAGCAGTGGAGGGACTAGCGGGAAAATCTCTAGGACAGATACGCAGTATTTT. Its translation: CASSGGTSGKISRTDTQYF.

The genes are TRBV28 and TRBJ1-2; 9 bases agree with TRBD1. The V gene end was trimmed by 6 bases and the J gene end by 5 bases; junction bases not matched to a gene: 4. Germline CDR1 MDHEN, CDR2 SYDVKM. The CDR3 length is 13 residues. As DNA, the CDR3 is TGTGCCAGCAGCGTCGGACAGGGGTATGGCTACACCTTC. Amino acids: CASSVGQGYGYTF.

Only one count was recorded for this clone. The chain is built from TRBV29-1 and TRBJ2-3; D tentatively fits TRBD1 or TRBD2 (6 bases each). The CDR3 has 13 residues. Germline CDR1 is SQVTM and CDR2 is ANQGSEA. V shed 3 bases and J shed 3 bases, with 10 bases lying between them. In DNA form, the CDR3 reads TGCAGCGTTGAGAGGGGGGTTACAGATACGCAGTATTTT. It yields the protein CSVERGVTDTQYF.

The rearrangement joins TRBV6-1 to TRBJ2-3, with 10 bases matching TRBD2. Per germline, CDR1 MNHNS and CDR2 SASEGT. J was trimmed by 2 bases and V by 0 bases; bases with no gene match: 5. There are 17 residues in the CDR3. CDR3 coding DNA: TGTGCCAGCAGTGAAGCGCGGAGCGGGAGGGCCACAGATACGCAGTATTTT. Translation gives CASSEARSGRATDTQYF.

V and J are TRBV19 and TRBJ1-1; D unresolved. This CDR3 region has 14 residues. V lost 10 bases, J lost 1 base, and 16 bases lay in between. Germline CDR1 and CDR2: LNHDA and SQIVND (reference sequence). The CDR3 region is CATSIEGSNTEAFF. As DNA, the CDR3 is TGTGCCACCTCCATCGAGGGCTCGAACACTGAAGCTTTCTTT.

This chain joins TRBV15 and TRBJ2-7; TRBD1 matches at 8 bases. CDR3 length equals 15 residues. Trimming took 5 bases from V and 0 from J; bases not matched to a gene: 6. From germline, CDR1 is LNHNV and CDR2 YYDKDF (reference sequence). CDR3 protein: CATSVGTGSSYEQYF. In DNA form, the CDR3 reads TGTGCCACCAGCGTAGGGACAGGAAGCTCCTACGAGCAGTACTTC.

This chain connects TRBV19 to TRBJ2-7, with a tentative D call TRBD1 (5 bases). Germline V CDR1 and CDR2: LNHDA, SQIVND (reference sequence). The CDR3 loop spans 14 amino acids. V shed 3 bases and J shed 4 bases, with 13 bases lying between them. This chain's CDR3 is CASSIKDTLYEQYF. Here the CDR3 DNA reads TGTGCCAGTAGTATTAAGGACACACTTTACGAGCAGTACTTC. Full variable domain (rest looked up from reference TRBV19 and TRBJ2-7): DGGITQSPKYLFRKEGQNVTLSCEQNLNHDAMYWYRQDPGQGLRLIYYSQIVNDFQKGDIAEGYSVSREKKESFPLTVTSAQKNPTAFYLCASSIKDTLYEQYFGPGTRLTVT.